These 9 T cell receptor beta chains originate from one sample sequenced in a study of Ad26.COV2.S vaccination and SARS-CoV-2 variants. This sample's treatment: about 20 received Ad26.COV2.S at low or high dose, single or two shots; about 5 received placebo; per-sample allocation not given. Material that was analyzed had been drawn on day 63 after the first vaccine or placebo injection. TCRdb's table, derived via immunoSEQ multiplex PCR, lists solely in-frame clones and lacks some. This sample yields 200,000 to 250,000 clones, of which more than 75% are seen a single time; around a tenth belongs to the top ten. This specimen was peripheral blood, taken in a trial of Ad26.COV2.S vaccine versus placebo. Receptors originate from a person between 18 and 65 years old who received the Ad26.COV2.S COVID-19 vaccine or a placebo.

This clone was found once. This sequence joins TRBV28 and TRBJ2-5; 7 bases line up with TRBD2. The J segment lost 2 bases and the V segment lost 1 base, leaving 4 bases of the junction unmatched. Germline V gene data show CDR1 as MDHEN and CDR2 as SYDVKM. CDR3 length equals 15 residues. CDR3 amino acids: CASSLLASGQETQYF. The CDR3 DNA reads TGTGCCAGCAGTTTATTGGCTAGCGGACAAGAGACCCAGTACTTC.

V gene TRBV6-5 combines with J gene TRBJ2-3; no clear D gene. The V gene lost 6 bases and the J gene lost 1 base, with 11 bases spanning the gap. The CDR3 is 14 amino acids. Germline V gene data show CDR1 as MNHEY and CDR2 as SVGAGI. The CDR3 nucleotides read TGTGCCAGCAGAGATAGCTTGGGCACAGATACGCAGTATTTT. Translating gives CASRDSLGTDTQYF.

This clone was observed once. CDR3 region: CASSQIQGNTEAFF. The DNA of the CDR3 is TGTGCCAGCAGCCAGATACAGGGTAACACTGAAGCTTTCTTT. This chain uses TRBV3-1 (or the pseudogene TRBV3-2) with TRBJ1-1; possible D gene TRBD1, 6 bases. V lost 3 bases, J lost 2 bases, and 10 bases lay in between. Germline CDR1 and CDR2: LGHDT and YNNKEL (reference sequence). There are 14 residues in the CDR3.

This clone has just a few counts. The chain joins TRBV9 to TRBJ2-5, with 10 bases fitting TRBD2. V shed 2 bases, J shed 1 base, and the junction held 5 bases outside the gene matches. The CDR3 has 16 residues. The germline gives CDR1 SGDLS, CDR2 YYNGEE. CDR3 amino acids: CASSVYSGGIQETQYF. As DNA, the CDR3 is TGTGCCAGCAGCGTTTATAGCGGGGGGATCCAAGAGACCCAGTACTTC. The variable domain in full, with the rest retrieved from reference TRBV9 and TRBJ2-5, is DSGVTQTPKHLITATGQRVTLRCSPRSGDLSVYWYQQSLDQGLQFLIQYYNGEERAKGNILERFSAQQFPDLHSELNLSSLELGDSALYFCASSVYSGGIQETQYFGPGTRLLVL.

The genes are TRBV15 and TRBJ1-2, with 7 bases matching TRBD1. The length of the CDR3 is 13 residues. CDR1 and CDR2 (germline): LNHNV, YYDKDF (reference sequence). V lost 3 bases, J lost 4 bases, and 2 bases stayed unmatched. The CDR3 is CATSSTGAYGYTF. The CDR3 DNA follows: TGTGCCACCAGCAGCACAGGGGCCTATGGCTACACCTTC.

The chain carries TRBV29-1 and TRBJ1-1; D ambiguous. Per the germline V gene, CDR1 is SQVTM and CDR2 is ANQGSEA. With 4 bases removed from V and 3 bases from J, the gap between germline ends came to 9 bases. This CDR3 is built from 12 residues. The CDR3 DNA is TGCAGCGTTGTCACTTTGGACACTGAAGCTTTCTTT. Translating gives CSVVTLDTEAFF.

The genes are TRBV3-1 (or the pseudogene TRBV3-2) and TRBJ2-4, with 9 bases fitting TRBD1. V gave up 1 base and J gave up 0 bases; unmatched junction bases: 16. CDR3 length equals 21 residues. Germline CDR1 LGHDT, CDR2 YNNKEL (reference sequence). CDR3 DNA: TGTGCCAGCAGCCAAGGTCTCAATCAGGACAGGGGCCAAATAGCCAAAAACATTCAGTACTTC. It translates to CASSQGLNQDRGQIAKNIQYF.

This clone turned up a few times. The J gene is TRBJ1-1, the V gene TRBV5-5; 7 bases map to TRBD1. The J segment lost 4 bases and the V segment lost 0 bases, leaving 3 bases of the junction unmatched. This CDR3 has 14 residues. The germline gives CDR1 SGHKS, CDR2 YYEKEE (reference sequence). The CDR3 spells CASSLGPGGTEAFF. CDR3 nucleotide sequence: TGTGCCAGCAGCTTGGGGCCAGGGGGCACTGAAGCTTTCTTT.

This chain links TRBV14 with TRBJ2-7; 9 bases map to TRBD2. V trimming: 3 bases; J trimming: 0 bases; junction bases outside the gene matches: 9. Germline V gives CDR1 SGHDN, CDR2 FVKESK. The CDR3 length is 17 residues. The CDR3 DNA reads TGTGCCAGCAGCCAGACTAAGCGGGAGGCTACCTCCTACGAGCAGTACTTC. This translates into CASSQTKREATSYEQYF.